Listed below are T cell receptor beta chains from one sample, sequenced in a study of blood T cell repertoires in COVID-19. Repertoires were generated with immunoSEQ multiplex PCR, while TCRdb's copy carries only in-frame clones and drops some. The data hold 160,000 or so clones, with about nine tenths observed a single time. The sample consisted of peripheral blood. The receptors were gathered from a woman aged 70-85 years with acute or convalescent COVID-19. Both conserved end residues are part of each CDR3. Fields, in order: clone size, D gene, V gene, J gene, CDR3 DNA, CDR3 protein. A D gene is named only where the DNA matches it firmly. Expanded clones get a size class; other rows say once, few or many, or leave the size out.

clone size: NA
D gene: TRBD1
V gene: TRBV5-4
J gene: TRBJ1-3
CDR3 DNA: TGTGCCAGCAGCGCGGACAGGGCCTCTGGAAACACCATATATTTT
CDR3 protein: CASSADRASGNTIYF

clone size: once
D gene: NA
V gene: TRBV29-1
J gene: TRBJ1-3
CDR3 DNA: TGCAGCGTTGAAGATCCAGGAGGGGCGGGAGACACCATATATTTT
CDR3 protein: CSVEDPGGAGDTIYF

clone size: NA
D gene: TRBD2
V gene: TRBV29-1
J gene: TRBJ2-2
CDR3 DNA: TGCAGCGCCCAGCGGGGGGGCCGCGCCGGGGAGCTGTTTTTT
CDR3 protein: CSAQRGGRAGELFF

clone size: NA
D gene: NA
V gene: TRBV3-1/TRBV3-2
J gene: TRBJ1-1
CDR3 DNA: TGTGCCAGCAGCCGGGGGGGGACTGAAGCTTTCTTT
CDR3 protein: CASSRGGTEAFF

clone size: NA
D gene: NA
V gene: TRBV19
J gene: TRBJ2-7
CDR3 DNA: TGTGCCAGTAGTATAGGTAGCAGTCGGACCTACGAGCAGTACTTC
CDR3 protein: CASSIGSSRTYEQYF

clone size: once
D gene: TRBD2
V gene: TRBV24-1
J gene: TRBJ2-5
CDR3 DNA: TGTGCCACCAGTGATTGGACTAGCGGGGGGGCCGAGACCCAGTACTTC
CDR3 protein: CATSDWTSGGAETQYF

clone size: NA
D gene: NA
V gene: TRBV6-5
J gene: TRBJ1-5
CDR3 DNA: TGTGCCAGCAGTTCCCGCAGGGGATACAATCAGCCCCAGCATTTT
CDR3 protein: CASSSRRGYNQPQHF

clone size: NA
D gene: TRBD1
V gene: TRBV6-5
J gene: TRBJ1-2
CDR3 DNA: TGTGCCAGCAGTTACCGCGACAGGGTTAACGGCTACACCTTC
CDR3 protein: CASSYRDRVNGYTF

clone size: NA
D gene: NA
V gene: TRBV30
J gene: TRBJ2-1
CDR3 DNA: TGTGCCTGGAGTGCCCCGGGACTCCAGGGCAATGAGCAGTTCTTC
CDR3 protein: CAWSAPGLQGNEQFF

clone size: NA
D gene: NA
V gene: TRBV5-4
J gene: TRBJ2-5
CDR3 DNA: TGTGCCAGCAGCCTGCGCGAGACCCAGTACTTC
CDR3 protein: CASSLRETQYF

clone size: NA
D gene: TRBD1
V gene: TRBV5-1
J gene: TRBJ2-5
CDR3 DNA: TGCGCCAGCAGCTCGGGACAGATGCTGATTCAAGAGACCCAGTACTTC
CDR3 protein: CASSSGQMLIQETQYF

clone size: NA
D gene: TRBD1
V gene: TRBV7-6
J gene: TRBJ2-2
CDR3 DNA: TGTGCCAGCAGCTTAAAGCCAGGGGGCGCCCCAAACACCGGGGAGCTGTTTTTT
CDR3 protein: CASSLKPGGAPNTGELFF

clone size: NA
D gene: NA
V gene: TRBV27
J gene: TRBJ1-1
CDR3 DNA: TGTGCCAGCAGTTTACGGGGAAACACTGAAGCTTTCTTT
CDR3 protein: CASSLRGNTEAFF

clone size: NA
D gene: TRBD2
V gene: TRBV19
J gene: TRBJ2-1
CDR3 DNA: TGTGCCAGTAGTTTGACGGCCGGGACTAGCGGTAATGAGCAGTTCTTC
CDR3 protein: CASSLTAGTSGNEQFF

clone size: NA
D gene: TRBD1
V gene: TRBV7-2
J gene: TRBJ1-6
CDR3 DNA: TGTGCCAGCAGCTTCCGGGACAGAGTGTATAATTCACCCCTCCACTTT
CDR3 protein: CASSFRDRVYNSPLHF

clone size: NA
D gene: TRBD1
V gene: TRBV7-9
J gene: TRBJ1-1
CDR3 DNA: TGTGCCAGCAGCTTAGGACAGGGGATGAACACTGAAGCTTTCTTT
CDR3 protein: CASSLGQGMNTEAFF

clone size: NA
D gene: NA
V gene: TRBV7-9
J gene: TRBJ1-4
CDR3 DNA: TGTGCCAGCAGCTTAAGGCAGCGTGAAAAACTGTTTTTT
CDR3 protein: CASSLRQREKLFF

clone size: NA
D gene: NA
V gene: TRBV6-2/TRBV6-3
J gene: TRBJ2-3
CDR3 DNA: TGTGCCAGCAGTTTGGGTTTCTGGGCTGGGGATACGCAGTATTTT
CDR3 protein: CASSLGFWAGDTQYF

clone size: NA
D gene: TRBD1
V gene: TRBV6-5
J gene: TRBJ1-2
CDR3 DNA: TGTGCCAGCAGCCCGCAGGGACAGGACTATGGCTACACCTTC
CDR3 protein: CASSPQGQDYGYTF

clone size: NA
D gene: NA
V gene: TRBV21-1
J gene: TRBJ2-3
CDR3 DNA: TGTGCCAGCAGCAAAGGGGTCAGGGACACAGATACGCAGTATTTT
CDR3 protein: CASSKGVRDTDTQYF

clone size: NA
D gene: TRBD1
V gene: TRBV6-6
J gene: TRBJ1-4
CDR3 DNA: TGTGCCAGCAGCCCCCGGACAGGGGACGGTGAAAAACTGTTTTTT
CDR3 protein: CASSPRTGDGEKLFF

clone size: NA
D gene: TRBD1
V gene: TRBV5-4
J gene: TRBJ1-2
CDR3 DNA: TGTGCCAGCAGCACGCCCCGGGACAGGGTTCTTGGCTACACCTTC
CDR3 protein: CASSTPRDRVLGYTF

clone size: NA
D gene: NA
V gene: TRBV27
J gene: TRBJ1-1
CDR3 DNA: TGTGCCAGCAGTCCCAACTGGGCCACTGAAGCTTTCTTT
CDR3 protein: CASSPNWATEAFF

clone size: NA
D gene: NA
V gene: TRBV5-1
J gene: TRBJ1-2
CDR3 DNA: TGCGCCAGCAGCTTTTCCTCCATAGGAAGGAGGGATGGCTACACCTTC
CDR3 protein: CASSFSSIGRRDGYTF

clone size: NA
D gene: NA
V gene: TRBV28
J gene: TRBJ1-3
CDR3 DNA: TGTGCCAGCAGAGGGGTTCGCTCTGGAAACACCATATATTTT
CDR3 protein: CASRGVRSGNTIYF

clone size: NA
D gene: TRBD1
V gene: TRBV4-3
J gene: TRBJ1-1
CDR3 DNA: TGCGCCAGCAGCCAGGAACAGGGGGGCACTGAAGCTTTCTTT
CDR3 protein: CASSQEQGGTEAFF

clone size: NA
D gene: NA
V gene: TRBV19
J gene: TRBJ1-6
CDR3 DNA: TGTGCCAGTAGTTCTGCCTTTGGTGGCTCACCCCTCCACTTT
CDR3 protein: CASSSAFGGSPLHF

clone size: NA
D gene: TRBD1
V gene: TRBV6-2/TRBV6-3
J gene: TRBJ1-1
CDR3 DNA: TGTGCCAGCAGCATCCGCGGACAGGGGAGATGGGAAGCTTTCTTT
CDR3 protein: CASSIRGQGRWEAFF

clone size: NA
D gene: NA
V gene: TRBV19
J gene: TRBJ2-7
CDR3 DNA: TGTGCCAGTTCCGAGAGGGGGTCCGGGACGCCGACCCCCTACGAGCAGTACTTC
CDR3 protein: CASSERGSGTPTPYEQYF

clone size: NA
D gene: NA
V gene: TRBV6-5
J gene: TRBJ2-6
CDR3 DNA: TGTGCCAGCAGATTGGCAGGGGCCAACGTCCTGACTTTC
CDR3 protein: CASRLAGANVLTF

clone size: NA
D gene: NA
V gene: TRBV5-5
J gene: TRBJ1-1
CDR3 DNA: TGTGCCAGCAGCTTGGAGACACTAGGGGGTCCACGGAACACTGAAGCTTTCTTT
CDR3 protein: CASSLETLGGPRNTEAFF

clone size: NA
D gene: NA
V gene: TRBV20-1
J gene: TRBJ1-5
CDR3 DNA: TGCAGTGCCAGTCCAGGGGAGCCCAATCAGCCCCAGCATTTT
CDR3 protein: CSASPGEPNQPQHF

clone size: NA
D gene: NA
V gene: TRBV19
J gene: TRBJ1-1
CDR3 DNA: TGTGCCAGTAGTAAAAACAGGGCTGAAGCTTTCTTT
CDR3 protein: CASSKNRAEAFF

clone size: once
D gene: NA
V gene: TRBV9
J gene: TRBJ1-4
CDR3 DNA: TGTGCCAGCAGCAAGAGGGGGAATGAAGAAAAACTGTTTTTT
CDR3 protein: CASSKRGNEEKLFF

clone size: NA
D gene: TRBD1
V gene: TRBV7-2
J gene: TRBJ2-3
CDR3 DNA: TGTGCCAGCAGGGGGAAGACAGGGAGCGGAGATACGCAGTATTTT
CDR3 protein: CASRGKTGSGDTQYF

clone size: NA
D gene: NA
V gene: TRBV7-8
J gene: TRBJ2-7
CDR3 DNA: TGTGCCAGCAGCTTAGCGCTGATGGCCCCCGAGCAGTACTTC
CDR3 protein: CASSLALMAPEQYF

clone size: few
D gene: TRBD2
V gene: TRBV5-6
J gene: TRBJ2-2
CDR3 DNA: TGTGCCAGCAGCTTGCGGGGACTAGCGGGGAACACCGGGGAGCTGTTTTTT
CDR3 protein: CASSLRGLAGNTGELFF

clone size: few
D gene: TRBD1
V gene: TRBV15
J gene: TRBJ2-5
CDR3 DNA: TGTGCCACCAGCAGAGATGTGGGCAGGGGGCTGGAGACCCAGTACTTC
CDR3 protein: CATSRDVGRGLETQYF

clone size: NA
D gene: NA
V gene: TRBV5-4
J gene: TRBJ2-1
CDR3 DNA: TGTGCCAGCAGCTCCCCGCGGGGCAATGAGCAGTTCTTC
CDR3 protein: CASSSPRGNEQFF

clone size: NA
D gene: TRBD1
V gene: TRBV30
J gene: TRBJ1-5
CDR3 DNA: TGTGCCTGGATCCCGGGACAGGTACTGGGGCAGCCCCAGCATTTT
CDR3 protein: CAWIPGQVLGQPQHF